The T cell receptor beta chain under discussion was sequenced for a study of blood T cell repertoires in COVID-19. Looking at the study overall: T cells, B-cell-depleted T cells, or PBMCs supplied cDNA or gDNA.

Method: immunoSEQ multiplex PCR; TCRdb's copy keeps in-frame clones and lacks some. The sample has about 190,000 clones, less than 90% seen once; the top ten hold approximately 1%. The CDR3 loop spans 13 amino acids. The germline gives CDR1 SQVTM, CDR2 ANQGSEA. The trim removed 6 bases at V and 2 bases at J, leaving 5 bases unmatched. Sequences were obtained from peripheral blood. The receptor was derived from a man in his thirties or forties with acute or convalescent COVID-19. The rearrangement joins TRBV29-1 to TRBJ2-7; TRBD2 matches at 9 bases. In nucleotides, the CDR3 is TGCAGCGTAATTAGGACTAGCGCCTACGAGCAGTACTTC. Translating it yields CSVIRTSAYEQYF.